This TCR beta chain emerged from a study of CD8+ T cells in alopecia areata. The CDR3 sequence is 15 residues long. The ends lost 1 base at V and 6 bases at J; junction bases unmatched: 8. Germline V CDR1 and CDR2: MNHNS, SASEGT. As the sequencing template, cDNA was produced by extracting RNA and reverse transcribing it. TCRdb's table, derived via immunoSEQ multiplex PCR, lists solely in-frame clones and lacks some. There are some 210,000 clones in the sample; approximately 61% occur only once, and 0.4% to 0.55% lies in the top ten. The gene calls are TRBV6-1 and TRBJ1-2; 7 bases are a match to TRBD1. Here the sequenced sample was CD4+ T cells sorted from blood, taken at week 0. The sequence was collected from a human donor with alopecia areata. CDR3 coding DNA: TGTGCCAGCAGTGAAGTAGGTACACAGGGGCATGGCTACACCTTC. It encodes CASSEVGTQGHGYTF.